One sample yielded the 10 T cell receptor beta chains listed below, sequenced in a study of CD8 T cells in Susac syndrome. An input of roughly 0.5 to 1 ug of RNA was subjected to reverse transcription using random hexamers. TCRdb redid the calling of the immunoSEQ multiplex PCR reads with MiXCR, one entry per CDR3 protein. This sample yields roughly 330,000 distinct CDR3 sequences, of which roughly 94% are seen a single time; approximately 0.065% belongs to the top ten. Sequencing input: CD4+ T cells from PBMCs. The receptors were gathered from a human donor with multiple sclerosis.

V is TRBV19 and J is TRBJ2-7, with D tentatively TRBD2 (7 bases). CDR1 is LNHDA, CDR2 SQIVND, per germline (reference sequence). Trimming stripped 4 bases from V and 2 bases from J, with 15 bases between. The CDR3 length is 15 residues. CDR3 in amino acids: CASSSQGGGPYEQYF. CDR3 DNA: TGTGCCAGTAGTAGCCAGGGAGGGGGTCCCTACGAGCAGTACTTC.

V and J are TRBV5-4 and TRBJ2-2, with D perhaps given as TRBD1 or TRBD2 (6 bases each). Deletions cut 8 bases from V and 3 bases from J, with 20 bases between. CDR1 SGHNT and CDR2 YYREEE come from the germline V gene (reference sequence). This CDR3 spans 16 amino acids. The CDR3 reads CASCIGGQDDTGELFF. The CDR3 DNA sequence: TGTGCCAGTTGTATAGGGGGGCAGGATGACACCGGGGAGCTGTTTTTT.

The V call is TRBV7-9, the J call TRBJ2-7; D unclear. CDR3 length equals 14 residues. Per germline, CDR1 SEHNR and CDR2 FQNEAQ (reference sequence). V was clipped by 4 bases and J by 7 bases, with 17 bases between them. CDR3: CASSSRAQGWEQYF. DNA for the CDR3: TGTGCCAGCAGCTCCCGGGCCCAAGGATGGGAGCAGTACTTC.

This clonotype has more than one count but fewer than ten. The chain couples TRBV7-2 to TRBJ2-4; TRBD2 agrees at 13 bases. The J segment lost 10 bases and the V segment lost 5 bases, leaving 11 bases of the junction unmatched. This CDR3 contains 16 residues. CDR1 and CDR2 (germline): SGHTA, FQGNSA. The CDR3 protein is CASSLQGLAGASIQYF. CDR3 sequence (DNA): TGTGCCAGCAGCCTCCAAGGACTAGCGGGGGCCTCAATTCAGTACTTC.

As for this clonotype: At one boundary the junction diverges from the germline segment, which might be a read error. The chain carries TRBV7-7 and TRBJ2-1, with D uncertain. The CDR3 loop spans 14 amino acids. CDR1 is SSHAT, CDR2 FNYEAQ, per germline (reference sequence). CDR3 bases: TGTGCTAGCAGCTTAGGTACCCCGACGGGTGAGCAGTTCTTC. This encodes CASSLGTPTGEQFF.

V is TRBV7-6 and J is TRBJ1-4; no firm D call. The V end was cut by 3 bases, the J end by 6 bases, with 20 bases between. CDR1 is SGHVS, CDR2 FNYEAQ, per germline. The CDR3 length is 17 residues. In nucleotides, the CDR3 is TGTGCCAGCAGCTTCTCCGCCATACAGTGGCGGTATGAAAAACTGTTTTTT. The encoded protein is CASSFSAIQWRYEKLFF.

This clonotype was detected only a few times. CDR3 bases: TGTGCCAGCAGTTTTGGCCCCTCCTACGAGCAGTACTTC. Protein product: CASSFGPSYEQYF. The chain couples TRBV12-3 or TRBV12-4 to TRBJ2-7, with no clear D. The CDR3 totals 13 residues. V was clipped by 3 bases and J by 0 bases, with 6 bases between them.

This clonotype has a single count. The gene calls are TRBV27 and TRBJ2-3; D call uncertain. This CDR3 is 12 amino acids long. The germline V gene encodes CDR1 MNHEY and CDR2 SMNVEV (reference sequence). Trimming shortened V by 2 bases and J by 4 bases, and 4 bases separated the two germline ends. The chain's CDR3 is CASSLPPDTQYF. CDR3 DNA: TGTGCCAGCAGTTTACCGCCAGATACGCAGTATTTT.

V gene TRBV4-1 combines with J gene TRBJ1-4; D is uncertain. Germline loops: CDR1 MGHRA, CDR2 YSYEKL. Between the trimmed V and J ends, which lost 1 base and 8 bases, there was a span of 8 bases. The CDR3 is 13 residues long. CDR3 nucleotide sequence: TGCGCCAGCAGCCAAGTCTCCGGAGAAAAACTGTTTTTT. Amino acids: CASSQVSGEKLFF.

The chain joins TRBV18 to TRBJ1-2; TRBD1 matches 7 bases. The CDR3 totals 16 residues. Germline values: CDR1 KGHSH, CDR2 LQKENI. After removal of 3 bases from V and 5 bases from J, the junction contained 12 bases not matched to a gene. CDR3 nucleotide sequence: TGTGCCAGCTCACCGACAGGGAAAGGAAATTCGTATGGCTACACCTTC. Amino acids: CASSPTGKGNSYGYTF.